The count of the clone carrying this TCR beta chain is one. In the original analysis: Quantification of nucleated cells was approximated via reference gene primer amplification. TCRdb's copy holds only in-frame clones and misses some; the assay was immunoSEQ multiplex PCR. Clonal size and the V and J genes are those of that table, whereas D and trimming came from the DNA. This repertoire shows roughly 440,000 clones, approximately 90% found once; its top ten account for around 13%. This sample was included in a study of blood T cell repertoires in COVID-19. V dropped 0 bases and J dropped 8 bases, with 18 bases sitting between them. Germline CDR1 is SGHDT and CDR2 is YYEEEE. The CDR3 length is 16 residues.

This clonotype originated in a woman in her 50s with COVID-19, enrolled during active disease. Input material: peripheral blood. The J gene is TRBJ2-1, the V gene TRBV5-6; possibly TRBD1 for D (5 bases). CDR3 coding DNA: TGTGCCAGCAGCTTGGATCTCTCGGTCAGGGTCGATGAGCAGTTCTTC. Translated, it gives CASSLDLSVRVDEQFF.